This T cell receptor (beta chain) was captured by sequencing in a study of blood T cell repertoires in COVID-19. Deletions cut 7 bases from V and 4 bases from J, with 8 bases between. The CDR3 runs 12 residues. Germline V lookup: CDR1 MNHEY, CDR2 SVGAGI. Assay: immunoSEQ multiplex PCR; the TCRdb copy retains only in-frame clones and omits some. The sample includes 200,000 to 250,000 clones, around 89% of them seen just once. A single count supports this clone. This clonotype was sampled from a man in his fifties who had been exposed to COVID-19. The chain employs TRBV6-5 and TRBJ2-1, with TRBD2 as a possible D gene (6 bases). The sample consisted of PBMCs or T cells enriched from blood (not recorded which). The CDR3: CASTGTYNEQFF. The DNA of the CDR3 is TGTGCCAGCACGGGGACTTACAATGAGCAGTTCTTC.